This T cell receptor (beta chain) was recovered during a study of T cells after posttransplantation cyclophosphamide. Broader study findings: Recipient CMV seropositivity and CMV reactivation strongly tracked TRB clonality. Skin or GI-infiltrating T cells shared few TRB sequences with blood. Donor CD8+ memory clones often dominated recipient blood repertoires at later times.

This clone was counted at least ten times. Its antigen is unidentified. Treatment was busulfan-fludarabine conditioning, a marrow graft, and cyclophosphamide on days +3 and +4. The V gene's germline CDR1 is SQVTM and CDR2 ANQGSEA. V was shortened by 5 bases and J by 7 bases, with 14 bases between the two germline ends. CDR3 size: 12 residues. Sequencing was performed with immunoSEQ multiplex PCR; in TCRdb, only in-frame clones are kept and a portion is missing. The sample has approximately 12,000 clones, none seen only once. The rearrangement joins TRBV29-1 to TRBJ1-2; D is perhaps TRBD1 (5 bases). The TCR was taken from a female patient in her forties or fifties who received an allogeneic stem cell transplant from a related donor, was CMV-positive, and had acute GVHD only. Some of these T cells may belong to the graft donor. The source material was PBMCs, sampled after allogeneic stem cell transplant with posttransplant cyclophosphamide. This CDR3 reads CSVPDSSVGYTF. In nucleotides, the CDR3 is TGCAGCGTTCCCGACAGCTCTGTTGGCTACACCTTC.